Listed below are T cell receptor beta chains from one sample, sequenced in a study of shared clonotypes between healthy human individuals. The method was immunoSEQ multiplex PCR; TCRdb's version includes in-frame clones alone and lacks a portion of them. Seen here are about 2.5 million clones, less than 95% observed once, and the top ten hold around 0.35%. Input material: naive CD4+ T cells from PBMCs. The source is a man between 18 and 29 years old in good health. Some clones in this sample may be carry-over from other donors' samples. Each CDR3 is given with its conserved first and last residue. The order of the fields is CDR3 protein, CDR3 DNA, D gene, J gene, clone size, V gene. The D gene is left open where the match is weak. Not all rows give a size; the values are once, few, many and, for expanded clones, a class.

CDR3: CASSYRPQGQGQEQYF; DNA: TGTGCCAGCAGTTATCGCCCTCAGGGACAGGGCCAAGAGCAGTACTTC; D: TRBD1; J: TRBJ2-7; size: -; V: TRBV6-5
CDR3: CASSYGAGGSGTQYF; DNA: TGTGCCAGCAGTTACGGAGCGGGAGGGTCCGGGACCCAGTACTTC; D: TRBD2; J: TRBJ2-5; size: -; V: TRBV6-5
CDR3: CASTSTGGGQDEQYF; DNA: TGTGCCAGCACCTCGACGGGTGGGGGGCAGGACGAGCAGTACTTC; D: -; J: TRBJ2-7; size: -; V: TRBV6-6
CDR3: CASSLAARTGELFF; DNA: TGCGCCAGCAGCTTGGCCGCAAGGACCGGGGAGCTGTTTTTT; D: -; J: TRBJ2-2; size: -; V: TRBV5-1
CDR3: CASTPREGGYEQYF; DNA: TGTGCCAGCACACCCCGGGAAGGGGGCTACGAGCAGTACTTC; D: -; J: TRBJ2-7; size: -; V: TRBV9
CDR3: CASSERAIGTTNEKLFF; DNA: TGTGCCAGCAGTGAAAGAGCTATTGGGACAACTAATGAAAAACTGTTTTTT; D: -; J: TRBJ1-4; size: -; V: TRBV6-1
CDR3: CASSHAAEETQYF; DNA: TGCGCCAGCAGCCACGCGGCGGAAGAGACCCAGTACTTC; D: -; J: TRBJ2-5; size: -; V: TRBV5-1
CDR3: CASSQVPRTGDYEQYF; DNA: TGCGCCAGCAGCCAAGTTCCTCGGACAGGAGACTACGAGCAGTACTTC; D: TRBD1; J: TRBJ2-7; size: -; V: TRBV4-3
CDR3: CSVLGGAEQFF; DNA: TGCAGCGTTCTAGGGGGAGCTGAGCAGTTCTTC; D: -; J: TRBJ2-1; size: -; V: TRBV29-1
CDR3: CASSSTGGSGNTIYF; DNA: TGTGCCAGCAGTTCTACAGGGGGCTCTGGAAACACCATATATTTT; D: TRBD1; J: TRBJ1-3; size: -; V: TRBV28
CDR3: CASSSWTSNTEAFF; DNA: TGTGCCAGCAGTTCATGGACGAGCAACACTGAAGCTTTCTTT; D: -; J: TRBJ1-1; size: -; V: TRBV28
CDR3: CASSINRIYGYTF; DNA: TGTGCCAGTAGTATTAACAGGATCTATGGCTACACCTTC; D: -; J: TRBJ1-2; size: once; V: TRBV19
CDR3: CAWRTDTFYGYTF; DNA: TGTGCCTGGAGAACGGACACCTTCTATGGCTACACCTTC; D: -; J: TRBJ1-2; size: -; V: TRBV30
CDR3: CASRVTGELFF; DNA: TGTGCCAGCAGGGTGACCGGGGAGCTGTTTTTT; D: -; J: TRBJ2-2; size: -; V: TRBV2
CDR3: CASRGGPLSTDTQYF; DNA: TGTGCCAGTAGGGGGGGACCCCTTAGCACAGATACGCAGTATTTT; D: -; J: TRBJ2-3; size: once; V: TRBV19
CDR3: CASSFQGPYEKLFF; DNA: TGTGCCAGCAGTTTCCAGGGGCCCTATGAAAAACTGTTTTTT; D: -; J: TRBJ1-4; size: -; V: TRBV6-5
CDR3: CASSQVPGQGYGNIQYF; DNA: TGCGCCAGCAGCCAAGTCCCGGGACAGGGCTACGGAAACATTCAGTACTTC; D: TRBD1; J: TRBJ2-4; size: -; V: TRBV4-1
CDR3: CASSPGTSGLMSSYEQYF; DNA: TGTGCCAGCAGCCCAGGGACTAGCGGCCTAATGAGCTCCTACGAGCAGTACTTC; D: TRBD2; J: TRBJ2-7; size: -; V: TRBV7-2
CDR3: CASSLFRGSSKDTQYF; DNA: TGTGCCAGCAGTTTATTTAGGGGCTCATCAAAAGATACGCAGTATTTT; D: -; J: TRBJ2-3; size: -; V: TRBV27
CDR3: CASSESDRAYGYTF; DNA: TGCGCCAGCAGCGAATCGGACAGGGCCTATGGCTACACCTTC; D: TRBD1; J: TRBJ1-2; size: -; V: TRBV4-1
CDR3: CASSLIQYNEQFF; DNA: TGTGCCAGCAGTTTAATACAGTACAATGAGCAGTTCTTC; D: -; J: TRBJ2-1; size: once; V: TRBV2
CDR3: CASSPQRETYEQYF; DNA: TGTGCCAGCAGCCCCCAGCGGGAAACCTACGAGCAGTACTTC; D: TRBD2; J: TRBJ2-7; size: -; V: TRBV11-2
CDR3: CASSLGLAGGKSHEQYF; DNA: TGCGCCAGCAGCTTGGGGCTAGCGGGAGGGAAAAGCCACGAGCAGTACTTC; D: TRBD2; J: TRBJ2-7; size: -; V: TRBV5-1
CDR3: CASSKEVRVARRSETQYF; DNA: TGTGCCAGCAGCAAAGAGGTTAGGGTGGCTAGACGGTCGGAGACCCAGTACTTC; D: -; J: TRBJ2-5; size: -; V: TRBV21-1
CDR3: CASSFSGLSTDTQYF; DNA: TGCGCCAGCAGCTTCTCGGGGCTCTCCACAGATACGCAGTATTTT; D: -; J: TRBJ2-3; size: -; V: TRBV5-1
CDR3: CASSADPTGLNTEAFF; DNA: TGCGCCAGCAGCGCGGACCCCACAGGCCTTAACACTGAAGCTTTCTTT; D: -; J: TRBJ1-1; size: -; V: TRBV5-1
CDR3: CARDRSEQYF; DNA: TGTGCCAGGGACCGTAGCGAGCAGTACTTC; D: -; J: TRBJ2-7; size: -; V: TRBV19
CDR3: CASRDYRDTDTQYF; DNA: TGTGCCAGCCGGGATTACAGGGACACAGATACGCAGTATTTT; D: -; J: TRBJ2-3; size: -; V: TRBV6-5
CDR3: CASSYRPRGDAEAFF; DNA: TGTGCCAGCAGTTACCGTCCCAGGGGGGACGCTGAAGCTTTCTTT; D: TRBD1; J: TRBJ1-1; size: -; V: TRBV6-6
CDR3: CAISAGDYEQYF; DNA: TGTGCCATCAGTGCAGGGGACTACGAGCAGTACTTC; D: -; J: TRBJ2-7; size: -; V: TRBV10-3
CDR3: CATRVKNTEAFF; DNA: TGTGCCACCCGAGTGAAGAACACTGAAGCTTTCTTT; D: -; J: TRBJ1-1; size: -; V: TRBV19
CDR3: CASSIRGQGPMNTEAFF; DNA: TGTGCCAGTAGTATAAGGGGACAGGGGCCGATGAACACTGAAGCTTTCTTT; D: TRBD1; J: TRBJ1-1; size: -; V: TRBV19